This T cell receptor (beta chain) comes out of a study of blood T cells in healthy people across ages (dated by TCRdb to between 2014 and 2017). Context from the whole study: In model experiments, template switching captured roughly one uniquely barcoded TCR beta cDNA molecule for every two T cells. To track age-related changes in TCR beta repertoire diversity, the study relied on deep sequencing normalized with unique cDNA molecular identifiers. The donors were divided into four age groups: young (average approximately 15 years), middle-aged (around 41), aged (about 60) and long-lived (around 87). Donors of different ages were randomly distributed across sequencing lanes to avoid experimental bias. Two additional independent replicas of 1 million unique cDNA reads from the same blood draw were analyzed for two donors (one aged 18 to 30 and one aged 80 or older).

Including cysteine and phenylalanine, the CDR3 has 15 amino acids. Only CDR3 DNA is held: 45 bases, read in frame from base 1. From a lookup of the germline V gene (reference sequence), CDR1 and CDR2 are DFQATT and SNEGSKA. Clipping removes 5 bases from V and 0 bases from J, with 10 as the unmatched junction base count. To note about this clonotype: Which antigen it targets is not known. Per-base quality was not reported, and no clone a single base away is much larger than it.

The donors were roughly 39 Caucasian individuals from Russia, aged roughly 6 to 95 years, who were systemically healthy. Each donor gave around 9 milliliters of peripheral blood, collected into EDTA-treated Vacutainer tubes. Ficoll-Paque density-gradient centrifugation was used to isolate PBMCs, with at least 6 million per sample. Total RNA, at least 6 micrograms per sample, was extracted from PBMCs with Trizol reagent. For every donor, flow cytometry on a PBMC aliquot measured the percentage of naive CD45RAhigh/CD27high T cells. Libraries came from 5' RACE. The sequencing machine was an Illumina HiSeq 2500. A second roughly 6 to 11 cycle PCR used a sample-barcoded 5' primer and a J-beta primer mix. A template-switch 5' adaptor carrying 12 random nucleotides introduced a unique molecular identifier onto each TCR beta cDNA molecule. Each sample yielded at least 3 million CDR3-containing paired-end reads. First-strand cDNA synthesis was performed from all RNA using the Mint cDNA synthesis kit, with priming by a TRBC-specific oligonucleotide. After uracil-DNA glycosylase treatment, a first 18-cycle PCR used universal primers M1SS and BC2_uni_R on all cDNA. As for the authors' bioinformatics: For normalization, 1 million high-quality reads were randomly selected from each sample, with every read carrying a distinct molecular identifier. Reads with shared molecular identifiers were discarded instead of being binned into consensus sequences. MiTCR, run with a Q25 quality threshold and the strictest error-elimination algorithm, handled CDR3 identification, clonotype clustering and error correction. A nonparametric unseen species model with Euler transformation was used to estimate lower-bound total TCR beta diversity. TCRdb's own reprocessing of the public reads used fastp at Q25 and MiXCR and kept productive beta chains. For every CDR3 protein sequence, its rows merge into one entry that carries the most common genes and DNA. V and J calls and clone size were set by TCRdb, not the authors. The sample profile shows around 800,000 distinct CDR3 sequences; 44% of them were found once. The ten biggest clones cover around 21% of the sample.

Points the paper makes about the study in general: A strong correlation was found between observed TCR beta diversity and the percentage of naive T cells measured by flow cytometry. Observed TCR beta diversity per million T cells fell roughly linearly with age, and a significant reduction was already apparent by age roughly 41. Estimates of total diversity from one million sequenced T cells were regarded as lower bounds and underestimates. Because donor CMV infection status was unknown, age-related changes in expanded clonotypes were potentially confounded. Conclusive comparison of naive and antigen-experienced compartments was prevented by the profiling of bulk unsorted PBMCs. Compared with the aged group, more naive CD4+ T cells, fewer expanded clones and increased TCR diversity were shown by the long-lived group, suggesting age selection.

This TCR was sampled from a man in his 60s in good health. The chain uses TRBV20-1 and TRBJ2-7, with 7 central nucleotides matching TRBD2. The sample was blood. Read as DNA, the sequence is TGCAGTGCTTCAAACGGGGGGACGAGCTCCTACGAGCAGTACTTC. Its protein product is CSASNGGTSSYEQYF.